This TCR beta chain emerged from a study of cytomegalovirus exposure and HLA in healthy donors. The CDR3 spans 15 residues. Germline loops: CDR1 MNHEY, CDR2 SVGAGI. The V and J ends lost 2 bases and 6 bases, in that order; junction bases with no gene match: 3. Primers for the PCR totalled 60 Vbeta and 13 Jbeta. Here immunoSEQ multiplex PCR was the method, and the copy in TCRdb shows in-frame clones only, minus some. Found here are roughly 150,000 clones, about 80% of them singletons; the top ten hold 6.2%. The rearrangement uses TRBV6-5 and TRBJ2-7, with 14 bases lining up with TRBD2. The sequencing sample was made of PBMCs. This TCR derives from a woman aged 40 to 50 in good health and CMV-seropositive. The CDR3 DNA sequence: TGTGCCAGCAGTTACGGACTAGCGGGAGGAGGCGAGCAGTACTTC. Translated: CASSYGLAGGGEQYF.